This T cell receptor (beta chain) was captured by sequencing in a study of T cells in tuberculosis. Background on the study: IGRA-negative adolescents, IGRA-positive adolescents with latent tuberculosis and adults with active tuberculosis formed this South African cohort. Study-level results: GMM-specific TCRs were nearer to active tuberculosis alpha repertoires, suggesting expansion. The TCR-beta difference was not significant; alpha differences partly reflected length.

Adolescents were screened for latent TB by skin test and IGRA. Assay used: immunoSEQ multiplex PCR; TCRdb lists only in-frame clones, some missing. The data show 30,000 or so clones, around 87% seen once. About this clone: The antigen remains undetermined.

V dropped 3 bases and J dropped 7; count of bases not matched to a gene: 7. This CDR3 has 15 amino acids. Germline V gene sequence: CDR1 SGHTA, CDR2 FQGNSA. This chain joins TRBV7-2 and TRBJ2-5, with TRBD2 identical over 11 bases. The TCR was taken from a donor between 10 and 35 years old with latent tuberculosis or without tuberculosis infection. Sequenced input: PBMCs. The CDR3: CASSFWLAGGLTQYF. DNA of the CDR3: TGTGCCAGCAGCTTCTGGCTAGCGGGAGGCTTGACCCAGTACTTC.